This TCR beta chain is drawn from a study of T cell responses to AZD1222 COVID-19 vaccine. Study-wide findings and caveats: The study identified only six AZD1222 recipients as seropositive at baseline. Reportedly, nearly half the spike-specific TCRs target unmutated variant regions. Repertoire samples came only from after the peak T cell response.

Concerning this clone: Its matching antigen is unknown.

The CDR3 runs 13 residues. V lost 1 base, J lost 8 bases, and 3 bases stayed unmatched. Profiled with immunoSEQ multiplex PCR; TCRdb holds only in-frame clones, not every one. The data hold about 150,000 clones, with roughly 92% observed a single time. V is TRBV12-3 or TRBV12-4 and J is TRBJ1-1; TRBD1 aligns across 8 bases. This TCR came from an adult in good health. The sample was peripheral blood, taken on day 0 of AZD1222 vaccination. DNA of the CDR3: TGTGCCAGCAGTTTAGGGACAGGGATCGAAGCTTTCTTT. Translated: CASSLGTGIEAFF.